Included here is one TCR beta chain sequence, with context. Its target is not known. Healthy Caucasian individuals from Russia aged about 6 to 90 were enrolled as donors. Every sample yielded at least 7 million isolated PBMCs. A second PCR of 7 to 11 cycles used a sample-barcoded 5' primer and a J-beta primer mix. TCRdb itself ran the 5' RACE reads through MiXCR, one entry per CDR3 protein. The table shows 700,000 to 800,000 distinct CDR3 sequences, with about 42% occurring only once. The data belong to a study of blood T cells in healthy people across ages. Study summary: The template switching approach captured approximately one barcoded beta molecule for every two T cells. Overall study results and limits: While age rose, TCR beta diversity per million T cells dropped in a roughly linear way.

V lost 6 bases to trimming and J lost 4 bases; unmatched junction nucleotides: 5. The CDR3 is made up of 13 amino acids. From germline, CDR1 is SEHNR and CDR2 FQNEAQ (reference sequence). The chain links TRBV7-9 to TRBJ1-2; 7 nucleotides align to TRBD1. Sequencing was done on a sample of blood. The source of this sequence is a woman aged 55-69 years in good health. The CDR3 sequence is CASRQTGTYGYTF. For the CDR3, the DNA is TGTGCCAGCAGGCAGACAGGGACCTATGGCTACACCTTC.